This T cell receptor beta chain was obtained from a study of OX40 agonist ivuxolimab in advanced cancers. Study-wide background: The dose of intravenous ivuxolimab that patients received every 2 weeks ranged from 0.01 to 10 mg/kg. General study results and limits: The CD4+ and CD8+ T cells in the blood had expanded clonally by week 6 at 0.1 to 3.0 mg/kg.

V gave up 2 bases and J gave up 5 bases, with 13 bases separating them. Germline values: CDR1 KGHSH, CDR2 LQKENI. The CDR3 contains 14 residues. Concerning this clone: Its antigen is as yet unknown.

Produced via immunoSEQ multiplex PCR; TCRdb's table is partial and in-frame only. Of around 140,000 clones detected, approximately 94% appear once; the ten largest clones hold 0.9% to 1.2%. This clonotype was sampled from an adult with an advanced solid tumor such as melanoma, head and neck, liver or kidney cancer. This chain connects TRBV18 to TRBJ2-7; D tentatively reads TRBD1 or TRBD2 (5 bases each). This material consisted of CD4+ or CD8+ T cells sorted from blood, taken in a trial of the OX40 agonist ivuxolimab. As DNA, the CDR3 is TGTGCCAGCTCACCATCAGCAGGGACCGACGAGCAGTACTTC. Translating gives CASSPSAGTDEQYF. Supplemented by reference TRBV18 and TRBJ2-7, the full variable domain reads NAGVMQNPRHLVRRRGQEARLRCSPMKGHSHVYWYRQLPEEGLKFMVYLQKENIIDESGMPKERFSAEFPKEGPSILRIQQVVRGDSAAYFCASSPSAGTDEQYFGPGTRLTVT.